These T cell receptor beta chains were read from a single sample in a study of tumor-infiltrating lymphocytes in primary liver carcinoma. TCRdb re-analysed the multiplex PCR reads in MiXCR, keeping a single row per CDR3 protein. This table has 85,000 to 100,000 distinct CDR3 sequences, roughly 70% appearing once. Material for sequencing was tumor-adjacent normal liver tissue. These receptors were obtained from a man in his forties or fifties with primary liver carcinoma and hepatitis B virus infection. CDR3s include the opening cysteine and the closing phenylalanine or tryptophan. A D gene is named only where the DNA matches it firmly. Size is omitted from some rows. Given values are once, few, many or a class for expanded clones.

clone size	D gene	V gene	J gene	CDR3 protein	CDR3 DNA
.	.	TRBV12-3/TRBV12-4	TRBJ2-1	CASNLIRAYNEQFF	TGTGCCAGCAATTTGATTAGGGCCTACAATGAGCAGTTCTTC
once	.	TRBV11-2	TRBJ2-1	CPSSLDIGLTMGEQFF	TGTCCCAGCAGTTTGGATATCGGACTAACCATGGGTGAGCAGTTCTTC
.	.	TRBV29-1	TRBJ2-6	CSVPGAGERSVANVLTF	TGCAGCGTTCCCGGAGCAGGGGAGAGGAGTGTGGCCAACGTCCTGACTTTC
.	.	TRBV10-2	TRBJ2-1	CASSLITWSSYNEQFF	TGTGCCAGCAGTCTCATTACCTGGAGCTCCTACAATGAGCAGTTCTTC
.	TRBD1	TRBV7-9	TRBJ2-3	CASSPKPYPGTGGSDTQYF	TGTGCCAGCAGCCCTAAACCTTACCCCGGGACAGGGGGCTCAGATACGCAGTATTTT
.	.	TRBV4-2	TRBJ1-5	CASSQDSLQLQQF	TGTGCCAGCAGCCAAGATTCTCTTCAGCTCCAGCAATTT
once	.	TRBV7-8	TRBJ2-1	CASSPFIGYSYNEQFF	TGTGCCAGCAGCCCGTTTATCGGTTACTCCTACAATGAGCAATTCTTC
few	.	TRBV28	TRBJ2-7	CASSPGRTPEQYF	TGTGCCAGCAGTCCCGGTCGGACCCCCGAGCAGTACTTC
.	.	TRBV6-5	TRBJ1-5	CDSSYSRDSDQLQHF	TGTGACAGCAGTTACAGCAGGGATAGCGATCAGCTCCAGCATTTT
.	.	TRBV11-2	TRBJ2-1	CASSYSLTSRRGGGFF	TGTGCCAGCAGCTACTCTTTAACTAGCAGGAGGGGAGGCGGGTTCTTC
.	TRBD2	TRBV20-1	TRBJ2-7	CSARVLAGGRAASYEQYF	TGCAGTGCTAGGGTACTAGCGGGAGGGCGAGCCGCCTCCTACGAGCAGTACTTC
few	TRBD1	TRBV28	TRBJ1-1	CASRTGTGDAMNTEAFF	TGTGCCAGCCGAACCGGGACAGGGGACGCAATGAACACTGAAGCTTTCTTT
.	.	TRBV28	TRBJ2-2	CASSSSIGELFF	TGTGCCAGCAGTTCCTCCATTGGGGAGCTGTTTTTT
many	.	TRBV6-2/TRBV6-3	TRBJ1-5	CASSYSRSAISNQPQHF	TGTGCCAGCAGTTACTCGAGGTCAGCGATTAGCAATCAGCCCCAGCATTTT
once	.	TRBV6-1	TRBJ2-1	CASRYSFGGQSTNEQFF	TGTGCCAGCAGATACTCATTCGGGGGACAGTCTACGAATGAGCAGTTCTTC
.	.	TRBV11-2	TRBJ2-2	CASGSSWNTGELFF	TGTGCCAGCGGCTCATCCTGGAACACCGGGGAGCTGTTTTTT
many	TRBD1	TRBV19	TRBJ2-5	CATRDSRETQYF	TGTGCCACGAGGGACAGCCGGGAGACCCAGTACTTC
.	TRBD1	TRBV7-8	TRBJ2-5	CASRPWTGVQETQYF	TGTGCCAGCAGACCCTGGACAGGGGTTCAAGAGACCCAGTACTTC
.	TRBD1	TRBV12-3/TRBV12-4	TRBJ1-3	CASTRDSGNIIYF	TGTGCCAGCACTCGGGACAGTGGAAACATCATATATTTT
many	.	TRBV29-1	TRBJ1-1	CSVAGQRNTEAFF	TGCAGCGTGGCAGGACAGAGGAACACTGAAGCTTTCTTT
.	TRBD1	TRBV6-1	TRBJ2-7	CTSSVWGQGVAEQYF	TGTACCAGCAGTGTATGGGGACAGGGGGTGGCGGAGCAGTACTTC
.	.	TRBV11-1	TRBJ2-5	CASSSQLTERETQYF	TGTGCCAGCAGCTCACAGTTGACAGAACGGGAGACCCAGTATTTC
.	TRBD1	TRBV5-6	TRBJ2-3	CASNFDRGGSNTQYF	TGTGCCAGTAACTTCGACAGGGGGGGGTCTAATACGCAGTATTTT
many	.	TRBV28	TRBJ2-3	CASSFEGVDTQYF	TGTGCCAGCAGTTTTGAGGGGGTGGATACGCAGTATTTT
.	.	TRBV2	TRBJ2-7	CASSSERIDEQYF	TGTGCCAGCAGTTCCGAGAGGATAGACGAGCAGTACTTC
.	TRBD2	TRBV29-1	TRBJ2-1	CSVEESSGRPDEQFF	TGCAGCGTTGAAGAAAGCAGCGGGAGACCGGATGAGCAGTTCTTC
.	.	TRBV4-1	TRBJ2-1	CASSQAMVNNEQFF	TGCGCCAGCAGTCAGGCAATGGTGAACAATGAGCAGTTCTTC
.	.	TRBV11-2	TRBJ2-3	CASSLEGLTWTDTQYF	TGTGCCAGCAGCTTGGAGGGACTAACGTGGACAGATACACAGTATTTT
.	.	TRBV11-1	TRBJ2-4	CASNPDPLGKNIQYF	TGTGCCAGCAACCCTGACCCTCTGGGCAAAAACATTCAGTACTTC
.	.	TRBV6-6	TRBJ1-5	CASSRRGEKQSQHF	TGTGCCAGCAGTCGCAGGGGAGAGAAACAGTCCCAGCATTTT
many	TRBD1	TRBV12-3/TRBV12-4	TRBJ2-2	CASSFGSTGGTGELFF	TGTGCCAGCAGTTTTGGGTCAACAGGGGGGACCGGGGAGCTGTTTTTT
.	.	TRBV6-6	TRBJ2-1	CTSRQTSGNEQFF	TGTACCAGCAGACAGACCTCAGGCAATGAGCAGTTCTTC
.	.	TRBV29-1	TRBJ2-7	CSASVGSYEQYF	TGCAGCGCATCAGTTGGTTCCTACGAGCAGTACTTC
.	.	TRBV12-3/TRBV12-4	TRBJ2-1	CASSTPSEPYNEQFF	TGTGCCAGCAGTACGCCCTCGGAGCCCTACAATGAGCAGTTCTTC
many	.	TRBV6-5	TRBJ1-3	CASSFTGVGNTIYF	TGTGCCAGCAGTTTTACGGGGGTTGGAAACACCATATATTTT
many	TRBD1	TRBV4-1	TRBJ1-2	CASSPPGGTGAGYTF	TGCGCCAGCAGCCCCCCCGGCGGGACAGGGGCCGGCTACACCTTC
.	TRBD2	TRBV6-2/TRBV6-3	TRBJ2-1	CASSDPTSGRTYNGQFF	TGTGCCAGCAGTGACCCAACTAGCGGGAGAACATACAATGGGCAGTTCTTC
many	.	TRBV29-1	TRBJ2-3	CSVGARGDTDTQYF	TGCAGCGTTGGAGCTAGAGGGGACACAGATACGCAGTATTTT
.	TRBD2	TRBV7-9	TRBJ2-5	CASSPSGRIETQYF	TGTGCCAGCAGCCCTAGCGGGAGAATTGAGACCCAGTACTTC
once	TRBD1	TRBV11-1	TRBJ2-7	CASSVNRGEYEQYF	TGTGCCAGCAGCGTGAACAGGGGAGAGTACGAGCAGTACTTC
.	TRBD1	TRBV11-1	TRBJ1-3	CASSRTGGISGITIYF	TGTGCCAGCAGTCGGACAGGGGGCATCTCTGGAATCACCATATATTTT
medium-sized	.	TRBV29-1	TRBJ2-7	CSVEDLGREQYF	TGCAGCGTTGAAGATCTAGGGAGAGAGCAGTACTTC
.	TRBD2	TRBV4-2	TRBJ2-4	CASSQIAGVENIQYF	TGTGCCAGCAGCCAAATTGCGGGAGTGGAAAACATTCAGTACTTC
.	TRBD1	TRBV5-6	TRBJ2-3	CASSFDRGGSSMQYF	TGTGCCAGCAGTTTCGACAGGGGGGGGTCTAGTATGCAGTATTTT
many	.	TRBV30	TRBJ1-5	CAWSEAGSASNQPQHF	TGTGCCTGGAGTGAAGCCGGGTCAGCTAGCAATCAGCCCCAGCATTTT
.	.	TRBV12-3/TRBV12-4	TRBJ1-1	CVSSLTYEAFF	TGTGTCAGCAGCCTAACATATGAAGCTTTCTTT
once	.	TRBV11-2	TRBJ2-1	CASSLPIGTIKNEQSF	TGTGCCAGTAGCTTACCGATCGGGACGATAAAAAATGAGCAGTCCTTC
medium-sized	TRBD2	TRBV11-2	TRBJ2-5	CASSRDYHQETQYF	TGTGCCAGCAGCCGGGACTACCACCAAGAGACCCAGTACTTC
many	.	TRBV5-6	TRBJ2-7	CASSFTTDSYEQYF	TGTGCCAGCAGCTTCACGACAGACTCCTACGAGCAGTACTTC
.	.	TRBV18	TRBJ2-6	CASSPAAGPPSGANVLTF	TGTGCCAGCTCACCAGCCGCAGGGCCACCCTCTGGGGCCAACGTCCTGACTTTC